This T cell receptor beta chain was retrieved from a study of T cells expressing NK-cell markers. TCRdb reanalyzed the 5' RACE reads and collapses them to one entry per CDR3 protein, without DNA. This sample lists 30,000 or so distinct CDR3 sequences; its ten largest clones have over 45%. The CDR3 contains 14 residues. Looked up from germline, CDR1 is SGHDT and CDR2 is YYEEEE. The sequenced sample consisted of blood T cells: a sorted CD56 or NKG2C T cell subset, CD4+ or CD8+ T cells, or bulk PBMC T cells (not recorded which). This TCR was recovered from a woman aged 18-69 years in good health. The chain has TRBV5-6 and TRBJ1-5. The CDR3: CASSLGGSAQPQHF.